Below are 5 T cell receptor beta chains sequenced from a single sample in a study of control samples from healthy donors and cancer patients. TCRdb's table, derived via immunoSEQ multiplex PCR, lists solely in-frame clones and lacks some. The sample has 150,000 to 200,000 clones; 85% to 95% are singletons. The source material was blood. These receptor sequences come from a young woman in good health.

The chain links TRBV28 to TRBJ1-2, with D unresolved. CDR1 is MDHEN, CDR2 SYDVKM, per germline. The CDR3 is made up of 13 amino acids. The V end lost 3 bases, the J end lost 8 bases, and 13 bases lay between the germline ends. CDR3 sequence reads: CASSFLELLGYTF. CDR3 sequence (DNA): TGTGCCAGCAGTTTTCTAGAATTGTTAGGCTACACCTTC.

V and J are TRBV5-1 and TRBJ2-7; TRBD2 might be the D (6 bases). V dropped 4 bases and J dropped 5 bases, with 10 bases sitting between them. The CDR3 length is 12 residues. Germline V gene sequence: CDR1 SGHRS, CDR2 YFSETQ. This CDR3 reads CASSGRRDEQYF. The DNA for the CDR3 is TGCGCCAGCAGCGGCCGGAGGGACGAGCAGTACTTC.

The chain employs TRBV7-9 and TRBJ2-3, with D tentatively TRBD2 (6 bases). The CDR3 runs 14 residues. V was shortened by 2 bases and J by 5 bases, with 11 bases between the two germline ends. CDR1 is SEHNR and CDR2 is FQNEAQ in the germline V gene (reference sequence). The CDR3 bases are TGTGCCAGCAGCTTACTAGCGAGAGAAGATACGCAGTATTTT. It is translated as CASSLLAREDTQYF. Full variable domain (missing parts from reference TRBV7-9 and TRBJ2-3): DTGVSQNPRHKITKRGQNVTFRCDPISEHNRLYWYRQTLGQGPEFLTYFQNEAQLEKSRLLSDRFSAERPKGSFSTLEIQRTEQGDSAMYLCASSLLAREDTQYFGPGTRLTVL.

J is TRBJ2-1 and V is TRBV4-1; tentatively, D is TRBD2 (5 bases). V was trimmed by 1 base and J by 10 bases, leaving 20 bases between them. The CDR3 has 16 amino acids. CDR1 and CDR2 (germline): MGHRA, YSYEKL. CDR3 loop: CASSQALSLLALEQFF. In nucleotides, the CDR3 is TGCGCCAGCAGCCAAGCGCTTAGCCTCCTAGCATTAGAGCAGTTCTTC.

The genes are TRBV4-2 and TRBJ1-1; 7 positions agree with TRBD1. This CDR3 region has 14 residues. After removal of 0 bases from V and 9 bases from J, the junction contained 7 bases not matched to a gene. In germline, CDR1 is LGHNA, CDR2 YNFKEQ. As DNA, the CDR3 is TGTGCCAGCAGCCAAGATCGACGACAGGGTCAAGCTTTCTTT. Protein product: CASSQDRRQGQAFF.